One and the same sample provided the 12 T cell receptor beta chains below, sequenced in a study of OX40 agonist ivuxolimab in advanced cancers. Only in-frame clones appear in the TCRdb table, and some are missing; sequencing was by immunoSEQ multiplex PCR. The sample lists about 100,000 clones, roughly 94% occurring once. The source material was CD4+ or CD8+ T cells sorted from blood, sampled in a trial of the OX40 agonist ivuxolimab. These receptors originate from an adult with an advanced solid tumor such as melanoma, head and neck, liver or kidney cancer.

The V and J genes are TRBV4-1 and TRBJ2-7; the match to TRBD1 covers 9 bases. The CDR3 is 16 amino acids. V dropped 4 bases and J dropped 3; count of bases not matched to a gene: 10. In germline, CDR1 is MGHRA, CDR2 YSYEKL. CDR3 DNA sequence: TGCGCCAGCAGCCCAATTGGGACAGGGTATGACTACGAGCAGTACTTC. It encodes CASSPIGTGYDYEQYF.

Only one count was recorded for this clone. This rearrangement joins TRBV30 to TRBJ1-6; D might be TRBD1 (5 bases). Trimming removed 3 bases from V and 4 bases from J, with 16 bases in between. CDR3 length: 16 amino acids. CDR1 and CDR2 from the germline V gene are GTSNPN and SVGIG (reference sequence). The CDR3 region has the DNA TGTGCCTGGAGGACGGGGGGGGTCGGATATAATTCACCCCTCCACTTT. This sequence encodes CAWRTGGVGYNSPLHF.

The rearrangement links TRBV5-1 to TRBJ1-6, with D perhaps TRBD1 (5 bases). Trimming stripped 0 bases from V and 4 bases from J, with 8 bases between. Germline V gene data show CDR1 as SGHRS and CDR2 as YFSETQ. The CDR3 is 15 amino acids. CDR3 loop: CASSLEGVYNSPLHF. In nucleotides, the CDR3 is TGCGCCAGCAGCTTGGAAGGGGTATATAATTCACCCCTCCACTTT.

V and J are TRBV19 and TRBJ2-1; TRBD1 matches at 7 bases. Germline V gives CDR1 LNHDA, CDR2 SQIVND (reference sequence). This CDR3 is 14 amino acids long. V dropped 1 base and J dropped 4; count of bases not matched to a gene: 1. Written as DNA, the CDR3 is TGTGCCAGTAGTATAGGACAGGGATACAATGAGCAGTTCTTC. This codes for CASSIGQGYNEQFF.

The V gene is TRBV6-4, the J gene TRBJ1-3, with D unclear. V lost 1 base to trimming and J lost 4 bases, with 17 bases between them. The length of the CDR3 is 17 residues. The V gene's germline CDR1 is MRHNA and CDR2 SNTAGT. The CDR3 sequence is CASSDFPREWRGNTIYF. CDR3 nucleotides: TGTGCCAGCAGTGACTTCCCGCGAGAGTGGCGGGGAAACACCATATATTTT.

The chain joins TRBV6-5 to TRBJ1-2; 7 positions agree with TRBD1. This CDR3 has 15 residues. The germline gives CDR1 MNHEY, CDR2 SVGAGI. Trimming took 7 bases from V and 2 from J; bases not matched to a gene: 10. CDR3 nucleotides: TGTGCCAGCATTCCCCAGACAGGGCCCAACTATGGCTACACCTTC. It yields the protein CASIPQTGPNYGYTF.

The chain carries TRBV19 and TRBJ1-2, with TRBD1 identical over 9 bases. The germline V gene encodes CDR1 LNHDA and CDR2 SQIVND (reference sequence). Trimming removed 5 bases from V and 7 bases from J; junction bases left unmatched: 11. The CDR3 loop spans 15 amino acids. The CDR3 protein is CASSPRVWDRVGYTF. Written as DNA, the CDR3 is TGTGCCAGTAGTCCGCGGGTTTGGGACAGGGTTGGCTACACCTTC.

This sequence joins TRBV5-1 and TRBJ1-2; tentative D call: TRBD1 (6 bases). From germline, CDR1 is SGHRS and CDR2 YFSETQ. The CDR3 length is 14 residues. V dropped 0 bases and J dropped 3 bases, with 9 bases sitting between them. The CDR3 DNA sequence: TGCGCCAGCAGCTTGGCGACAGGCGACTATGGCTACACCTTC. Translated: CASSLATGDYGYTF.

This clone was found once. The chain carries TRBV30 and TRBJ2-5; 7 nucleotides align to TRBD2. The germline CDR1 and CDR2 sequences are GTSNPN and SVGIG (reference sequence). J was trimmed by 1 base and V by 1 base; bases with no gene match: 3. The CDR3 sequence is 14 residues long. CDR3 sequence: CAWSGTRAQETQYF. CDR3 nucleotide sequence: TGTGCCTGGAGTGGGACTAGAGCCCAAGAGACCCAGTACTTC.

This chain links TRBV7-2 with TRBJ2-2; tentative D call: TRBD1 (5 bases). This CDR3 has 15 residues. CDR1 SGHTA and CDR2 FQGNSA come from the germline V gene. With 5 bases removed from V and 0 bases from J, the gap between germline ends came to 10 bases. This chain's CDR3 is CASSPGLANTGELFF. CDR3 sequence (DNA): TGTGCCAGCAGCCCAGGGCTGGCGAACACCGGGGAGCTGTTTTTT.

The chain uses TRBV7-2 and TRBJ1-1, with a tentative D call TRBD1 (6 bases). The CDR3 contains 15 residues. Germline V CDR1 and CDR2: SGHTA, FQGNSA. Trimming stripped 4 bases from V and 1 base from J, with 13 bases between. CDR3 in amino acids: CASSSEGHANTEAFF. CDR3 sequence (DNA): TGTGCCAGCAGCTCAGAGGGACACGCGAACACTGAAGCTTTCTTT. Full variable domain (outside the CDR3, taken from reference TRBV7-2 and TRBJ1-1): GAGVSQSPSNKVTEKGKDVELRCDPISGHTALYWYRQSLGQGLEFLIYFQGNSAPDKSGLPSDRFSAERTGGSVSTLTIQRTQQEDSAVYLCASSSEGHANTEAFFGQGTRLTVV.

This chain links TRBV18 with TRBJ1-1, with D perhaps matching TRBD1 (6 bases). The CDR3 length is 15 residues. Trimming removed 6 bases from V and 0 bases from J, with 14 bases in between. Germline V lookup: CDR1 KGHSH, CDR2 LQKENI. The CDR3 loop reads CASSSGGDLNTEAFF. The CDR3 DNA reads as TGTGCCAGCTCCTCGGGGGGCGACCTGAACACTGAAGCTTTCTTT.